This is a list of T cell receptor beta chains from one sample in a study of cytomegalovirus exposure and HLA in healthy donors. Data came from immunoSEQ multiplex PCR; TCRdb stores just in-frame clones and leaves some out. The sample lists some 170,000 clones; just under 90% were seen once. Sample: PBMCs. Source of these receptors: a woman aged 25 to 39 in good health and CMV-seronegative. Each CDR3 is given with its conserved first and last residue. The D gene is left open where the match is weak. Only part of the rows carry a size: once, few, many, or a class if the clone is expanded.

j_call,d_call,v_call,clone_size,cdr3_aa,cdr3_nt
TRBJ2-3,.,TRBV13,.,CASSSTSTDTQYF,TGTGCCAGCAGCTCAACTAGCACAGATACGCAGTATTTT
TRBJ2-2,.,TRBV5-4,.,CASSLLTRNTGELFF,TGTGCCAGCAGCTTGCTCACGCGGAACACCGGGGAGCTGTTTTTT
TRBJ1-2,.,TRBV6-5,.,CASSYGTGSHYGYTF,TGTGCCAGCAGTTACGGAACGGGGAGTCACTATGGCTACACCTTC
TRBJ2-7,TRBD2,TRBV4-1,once,CASSQDRAGGIYEQYF,TGCGCCAGCAGCCAAGACCGAGCGGGGGGGATCTACGAGCAGTACTTC
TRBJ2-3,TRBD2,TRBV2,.,CASISGGAGYTQYF,TGTGCCAGCATAAGCGGGGGGGCGGGATATACGCAGTATTTT
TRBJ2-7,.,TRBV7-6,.,CASSPVGGYEQYF,TGTGCCAGCAGCCCCGTTGGAGGCTACGAGCAGTACTTC
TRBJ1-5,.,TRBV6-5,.,CASSYLAGSNQPQHF,TGTGCCAGCAGTTACCTGGCAGGCAGCAATCAGCCCCAGCATTTT
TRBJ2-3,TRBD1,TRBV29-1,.,CSVEGLQGEETDTQYF,TGCAGCGTTGAAGGCTTACAGGGGGAGGAGACAGATACGCAGTATTTT
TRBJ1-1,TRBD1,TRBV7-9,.,CASSAGGSEAFF,TGTGCCAGCAGTGCAGGGGGTTCTGAAGCTTTCTTT
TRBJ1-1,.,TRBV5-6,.,CASSLRWGGSEAFF,TGTGCCAGCAGCTTGCGGTGGGGGGGCTCGGAAGCTTTCTTT
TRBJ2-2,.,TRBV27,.,CASSPDTGELFF,TGTGCCAGCAGTCCCGACACCGGGGAGCTGTTTTTT
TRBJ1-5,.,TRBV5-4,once,CASSLGPEPQPQHF,TGTGCCAGCAGCTTAGGTCCGGAGCCTCAGCCCCAGCATTTT
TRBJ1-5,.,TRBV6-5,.,CASRGSNQPQHF,TGTGCCAGCCGGGGGTCGAATCAGCCCCAGCATTTT
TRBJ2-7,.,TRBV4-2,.,CASSQGNREYEQYF,TGTGCCAGCAGCCAAGGTAACAGGGAATACGAGCAGTACTTC
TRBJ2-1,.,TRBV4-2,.,CASSQDRAGWEQFF,TGTGCCAGCAGCCAAGACCGGGCGGGGTGGGAGCAGTTCTTC
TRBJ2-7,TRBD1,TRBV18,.,CASSQNTGQSPYEQYF,TGTGCCAGCTCACAAAATACGGGACAGTCACCTTACGAGCAGTACTTC